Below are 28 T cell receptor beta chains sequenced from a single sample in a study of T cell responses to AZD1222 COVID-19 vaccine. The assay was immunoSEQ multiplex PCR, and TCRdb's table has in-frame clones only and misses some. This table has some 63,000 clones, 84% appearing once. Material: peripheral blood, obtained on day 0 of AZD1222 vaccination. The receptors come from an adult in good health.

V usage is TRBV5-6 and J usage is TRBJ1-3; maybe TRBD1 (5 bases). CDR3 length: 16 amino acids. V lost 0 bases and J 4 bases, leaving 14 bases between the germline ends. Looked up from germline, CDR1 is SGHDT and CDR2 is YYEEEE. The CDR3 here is CASSLAGGVRGNTIYF. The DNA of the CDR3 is TGTGCCAGCAGCTTGGCCGGGGGGGTAAGAGGAAACACCATATATTTT.

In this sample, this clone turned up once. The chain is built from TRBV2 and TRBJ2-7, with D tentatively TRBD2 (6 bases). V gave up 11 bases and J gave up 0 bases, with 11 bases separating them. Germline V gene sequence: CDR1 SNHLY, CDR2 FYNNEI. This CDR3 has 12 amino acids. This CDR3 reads CAAGRNSYEQYF. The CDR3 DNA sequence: TGTGCCGCAGGGAGGAACTCCTACGAGCAGTACTTC.

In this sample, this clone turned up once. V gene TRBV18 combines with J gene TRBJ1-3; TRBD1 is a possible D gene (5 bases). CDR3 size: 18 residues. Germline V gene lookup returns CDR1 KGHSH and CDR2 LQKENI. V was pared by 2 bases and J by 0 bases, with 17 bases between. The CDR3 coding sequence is TGTGCCAGCTCACCAAGGACGGGACTGAAGAGCTCTGGAAACACCATATATTTT. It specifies CASSPRTGLKSSGNTIYF. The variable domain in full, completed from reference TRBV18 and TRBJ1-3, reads NAGVMQNPRHLVRRRGQEARLRCSPMKGHSHVYWYRQLPEEGLKFMVYLQKENIIDESGMPKERFSAEFPKEGPSILRIQQVVRGDSAAYFCASSPRTGLKSSGNTIYFGEGSWLTVV.

Here the CDR3 DNA reads TGTGCCAGCAGCCCCCAACTGGCGACGGCCATATATTTT. Encoded protein: CASSPQLATAIYF. The chain uses TRBV5-5 and TRBJ1-3; unclear D gene. CDR3 size: 13 residues. Germline assignment: CDR1 SGHKS and CDR2 YYEKEE (reference sequence). V lost 4 bases and J lost 11, with 16 bases in between.

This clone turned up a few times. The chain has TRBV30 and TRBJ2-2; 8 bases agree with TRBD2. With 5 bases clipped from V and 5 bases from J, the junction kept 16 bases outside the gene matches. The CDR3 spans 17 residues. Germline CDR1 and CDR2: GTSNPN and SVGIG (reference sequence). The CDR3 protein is CAWARTLQAGATGELFF. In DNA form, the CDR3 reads TGTGCCTGGGCCCGAACACTGCAAGCGGGAGCTACCGGGGAGCTGTTTTTT.

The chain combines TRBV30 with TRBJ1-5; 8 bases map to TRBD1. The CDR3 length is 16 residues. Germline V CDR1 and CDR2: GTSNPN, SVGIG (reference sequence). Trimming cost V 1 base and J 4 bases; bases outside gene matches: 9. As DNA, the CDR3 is TGTGCCTGGAGTGGTGCAGGGGGCATAGGTAATCAGCCCCAGCATTTT. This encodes CAWSGAGGIGNQPQHF.

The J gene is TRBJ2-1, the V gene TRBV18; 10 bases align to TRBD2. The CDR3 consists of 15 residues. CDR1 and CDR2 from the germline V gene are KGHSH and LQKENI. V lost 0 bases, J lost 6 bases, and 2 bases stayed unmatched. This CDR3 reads CASSPPQREGNEQFF. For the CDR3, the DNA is TGTGCCAGCTCACCACCCCAGCGGGAGGGCAATGAGCAGTTCTTC.

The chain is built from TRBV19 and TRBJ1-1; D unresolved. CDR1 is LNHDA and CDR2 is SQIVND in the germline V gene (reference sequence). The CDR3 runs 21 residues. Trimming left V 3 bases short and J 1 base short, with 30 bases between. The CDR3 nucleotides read TGTGCCAGTAGTATGTTTTTCTTTGTTGTGGTGTTAAGAAAGGAGAACACTGAAGCTTTCTTT. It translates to CASSMFFFVVVLRKENTEAFF.

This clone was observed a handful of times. The CDR3 DNA is TGTGCCAGCAGCGTAGGACAGGGGCACACTGAAGCTTTCTTT. Protein: CASSVGQGHTEAFF. V gene TRBV9 combines with J gene TRBJ1-1; 8 nucleotides match TRBD1. The V segment lost 0 bases and the J segment 3 bases; nucleotides outside the gene matches: 1. The CDR3 consists of 14 residues. Germline lookup yields CDR1 SGDLS and CDR2 YYNGEE. Complete variable domain (other parts from reference TRBV9 and TRBJ1-1): DSGVTQTPKHLITATGQRVTLRCSPRSGDLSVYWYQQSLDQGLQFLIQYYNGEERAKGNILERFSAQQFPDLHSELNLSSLELGDSALYFCASSVGQGHTEAFFGQGTRLTVV.

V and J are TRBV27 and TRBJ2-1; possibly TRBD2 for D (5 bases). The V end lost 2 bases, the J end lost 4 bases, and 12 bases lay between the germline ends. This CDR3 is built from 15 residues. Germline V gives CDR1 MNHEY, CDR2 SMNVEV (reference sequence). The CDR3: CASSLVAGVYNEQFF. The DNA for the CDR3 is TGTGCCAGCAGTTTAGTTGCCGGGGTTTACAATGAGCAGTTCTTC.

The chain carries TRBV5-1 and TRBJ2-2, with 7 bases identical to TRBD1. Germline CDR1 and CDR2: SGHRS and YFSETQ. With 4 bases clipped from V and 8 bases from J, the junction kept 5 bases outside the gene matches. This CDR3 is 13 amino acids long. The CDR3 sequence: CASSAGDRGELFF. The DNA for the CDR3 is TGCGCCAGCAGCGCCGGGGACAGAGGGGAGCTGTTTTTT.

The CDR3 bases are TGTGCCACCAGTGATTTGGTATCCGGGCCGAGAAACACCGGGGAGCTGTTTTTT. Its translation is CATSDLVSGPRNTGELFF. This chain links TRBV24-1 with TRBJ2-2; unclear D gene. V gave up 0 bases and J gave up 2 bases, with 15 bases separating them. Germline CDR1 and CDR2: KGHDR and SFDVKD. The CDR3 has 18 amino acids.

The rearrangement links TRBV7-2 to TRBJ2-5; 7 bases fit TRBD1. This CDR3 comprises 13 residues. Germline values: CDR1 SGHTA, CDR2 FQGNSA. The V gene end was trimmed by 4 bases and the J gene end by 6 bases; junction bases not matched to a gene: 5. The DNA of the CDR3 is TGTGCCAGCAGCTACAGGGGACGGCAGACCCAGTACTTC. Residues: CASSYRGRQTQYF.

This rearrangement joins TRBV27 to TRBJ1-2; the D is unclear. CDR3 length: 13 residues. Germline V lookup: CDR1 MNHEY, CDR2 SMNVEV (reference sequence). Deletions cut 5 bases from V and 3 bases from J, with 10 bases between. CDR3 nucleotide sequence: TGTGCCAGCAGTCTCCTTGCAGACTATGGCTACACCTTC. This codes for CASSLLADYGYTF.

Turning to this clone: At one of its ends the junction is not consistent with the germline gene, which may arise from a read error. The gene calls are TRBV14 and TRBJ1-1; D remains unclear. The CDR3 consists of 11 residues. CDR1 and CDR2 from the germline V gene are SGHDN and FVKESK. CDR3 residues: CASSQDTRETF. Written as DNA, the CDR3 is TGTGCCAGCAGCCAAGATACCCGGGAGACCTTT.

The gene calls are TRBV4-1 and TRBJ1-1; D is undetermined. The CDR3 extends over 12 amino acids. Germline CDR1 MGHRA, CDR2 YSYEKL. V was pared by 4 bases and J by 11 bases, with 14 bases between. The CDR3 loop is CASSPDWVAAFF. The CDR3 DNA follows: TGCGCCAGCAGCCCCGACTGGGTGGCGGCTTTCTTT.

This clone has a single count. The CDR3 is CASSPGFGESSYNEQFF. The CDR3 DNA follows: TGTGCCAGCAGCCCGGGGTTTGGGGAATCCTCCTACAATGAGCAGTTCTTC. V is TRBV5-4 and J is TRBJ2-1; D might be TRBD2 (5 bases). This CDR3 comprises 17 residues. V was trimmed by 4 bases and J by 0 bases, leaving 17 bases between them. In germline, CDR1 is SGHNT, CDR2 YYREEE (reference sequence).

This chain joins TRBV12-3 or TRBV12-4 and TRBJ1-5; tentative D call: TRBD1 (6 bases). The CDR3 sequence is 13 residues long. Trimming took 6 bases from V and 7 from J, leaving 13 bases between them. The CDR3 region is CASSRGTPQPQHF. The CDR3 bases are TGTGCCAGCAGCCGCGGGACACCCCAGCCCCAGCATTTT.

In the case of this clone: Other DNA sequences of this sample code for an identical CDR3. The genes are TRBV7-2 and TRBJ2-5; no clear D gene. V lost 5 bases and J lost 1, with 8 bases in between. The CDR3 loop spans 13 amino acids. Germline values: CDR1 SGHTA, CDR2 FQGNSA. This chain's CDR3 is CASSLEFQETQYF. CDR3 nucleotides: TGTGCCAGCAGCCTAGAGTTCCAAGAGACCCAGTACTTC.

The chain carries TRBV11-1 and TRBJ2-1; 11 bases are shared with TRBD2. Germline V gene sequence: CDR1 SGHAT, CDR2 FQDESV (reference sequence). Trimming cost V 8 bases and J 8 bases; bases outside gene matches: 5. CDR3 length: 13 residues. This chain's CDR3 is CASRLAGGDEQFF. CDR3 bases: TGTGCCAGCCGTCTAGCGGGAGGCGATGAGCAGTTCTTC.

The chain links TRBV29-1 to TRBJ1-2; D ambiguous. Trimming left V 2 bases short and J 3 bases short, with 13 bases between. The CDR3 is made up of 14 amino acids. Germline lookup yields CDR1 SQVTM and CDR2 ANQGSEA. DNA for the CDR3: TGCAGCGTTGAACTATTCCAGGCTCACTATGGCTACACCTTC. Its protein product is CSVELFQAHYGYTF.

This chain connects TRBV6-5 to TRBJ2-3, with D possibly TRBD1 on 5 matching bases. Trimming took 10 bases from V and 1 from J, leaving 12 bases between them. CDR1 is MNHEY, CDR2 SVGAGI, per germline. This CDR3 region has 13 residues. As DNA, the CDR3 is TGTGCCACCACAGGAGATGGCACAGATACGCAGTATTTT. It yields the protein CATTGDGTDTQYF.

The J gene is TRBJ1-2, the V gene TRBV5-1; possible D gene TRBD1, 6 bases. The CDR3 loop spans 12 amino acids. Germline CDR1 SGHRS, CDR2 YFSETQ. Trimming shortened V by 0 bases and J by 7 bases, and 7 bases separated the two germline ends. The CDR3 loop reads CASSLEGGGYTF. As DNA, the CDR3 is TGCGCCAGCAGCTTGGAAGGGGGTGGCTACACCTTC.

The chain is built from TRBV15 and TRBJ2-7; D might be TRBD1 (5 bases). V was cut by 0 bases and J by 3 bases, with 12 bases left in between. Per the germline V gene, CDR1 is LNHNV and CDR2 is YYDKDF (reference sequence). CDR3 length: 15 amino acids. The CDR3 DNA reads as TGTGCCACCAGCAGAGATTTTCCAGGGATCTACGAGCAGTACTTC. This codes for CATSRDFPGIYEQYF.

The CDR3 nucleotides read TGTGCCAGCAGGGAACAGGGGACTAATAGGGGCTACACCTTC. Translation gives CASREQGTNRGYTF. The genes are TRBV5-4 and TRBJ1-2; 7 bases match TRBD1. V shed 5 bases and J 8 bases; nucleotides not matched to a gene: 12. The length of the CDR3 is 14 residues. Germline CDR1 and CDR2: SGHNT and YYREEE (reference sequence).

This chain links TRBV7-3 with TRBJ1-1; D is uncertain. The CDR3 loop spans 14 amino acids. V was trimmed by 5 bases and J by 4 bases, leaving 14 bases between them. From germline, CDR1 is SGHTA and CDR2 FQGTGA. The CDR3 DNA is TGTGCCAGCAGCCTAGACTCAGGCTTCACTGAAGCTTTCTTT. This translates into CASSLDSGFTEAFF. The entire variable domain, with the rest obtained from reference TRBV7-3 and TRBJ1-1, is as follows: GAGVSQTPSNKVTEKGKYVELRCDPISGHTALYWYRQSLGQGPEFLIYFQGTGAADDSGLPNDRFFAVRPEGSVSTLKIQRTERGDSAVYLCASSLDSGFTEAFFGQGTRLTVV.

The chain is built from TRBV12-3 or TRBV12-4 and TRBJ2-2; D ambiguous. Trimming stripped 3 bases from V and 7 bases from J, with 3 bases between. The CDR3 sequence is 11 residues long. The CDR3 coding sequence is TGTGCCAGCAGTTTTCACGGGGAGCTGTTTTTT. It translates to CASSFHGELFF.

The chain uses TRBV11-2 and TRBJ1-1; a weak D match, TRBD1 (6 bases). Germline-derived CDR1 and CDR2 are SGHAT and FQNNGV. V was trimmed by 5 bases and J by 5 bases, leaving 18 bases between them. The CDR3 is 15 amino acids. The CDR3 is CASSRRVGQRTEAFF. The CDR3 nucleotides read TGTGCCAGCAGCCGCAGGGTGGGACAACGGACTGAAGCTTTCTTT.